This T cell receptor (beta chain) was found in a study of cytomegalovirus exposure and HLA in healthy donors. Study in general: From donors who were HLA-typed, an early data release held 75 million to 85 million unique TCRs. Broader study findings: Exclusion applied to some V segments, including TRBV6-2 and TRBV6-3, as they were indistinguishable. Equally common other TCR beta chains were less clonally expanded than HLA-associated ones, a later analysis found. In a later analysis, CMV-associated beta chains were mostly HLA-associated, it appeared.

In the case of this clone: Its antigen is unidentified.

The CDR3 totals 14 residues. V lost 0 bases, J lost 7 bases, and 2 bases stayed unmatched. Germline V gene data show CDR1 as LGHNA and CDR2 as YSLEER. PCR was performed using 60 Vbeta and 13 Jbeta primers. The method was immunoSEQ multiplex PCR; TCRdb's version includes in-frame clones alone and lacks a portion of them. This table holds some 200,000 clones. V and J are TRBV4-3 and TRBJ2-5, with 10 nucleotides matching TRBD2. Sequencing was done on a sample of PBMCs. The TCR sequence derives from a man aged 25 to 45 in good health and CMV-seronegative. CDR3 in amino acids: CASSQEASGGTQYF. The CDR3 region has the DNA TGCGCCAGCAGCCAAGAGGCTAGCGGGGGGACCCAGTACTTC.